A single sample gave rise to the 2 T cell receptor beta chains below, sequenced in a study of shared clonotypes between healthy human individuals. The table came from immunoSEQ multiplex PCR; TCRdb's copy has only in-frame clones and leaves some out. The sample holds about 1 million clones, approximately 76% seen once. The sample was memory CD4+ T cells sorted from blood. The subset here: CD45RA-negative fraction. These receptor sequences come from a man younger than 35 in good health.

The chain combines TRBV7-9 with TRBJ2-1, with TRBD2 identical over 10 bases. Looked up from germline, CDR1 is SEHNR and CDR2 is FQNEAQ (reference sequence). V dropped 4 bases and J dropped 4; count of bases not matched to a gene: 10. This CDR3 has 17 residues. The CDR3: CASSSTTLAGPYNEQFF. The CDR3 DNA sequence: TGTGCCAGCAGCTCAACCACACTAGCGGGACCTTACAATGAGCAGTTCTTC.

This clone was seen more than once but under ten times. The chain carries TRBV9 and TRBJ2-7; 9 bases align to TRBD1. The CDR3 is 14 amino acids. V lost 2 bases to trimming and J lost 5 bases; unmatched junction nucleotides: 5. Germline V gene sequence: CDR1 SGDLS, CDR2 YYNGEE. CDR3 nucleotides: TGTGCCAGCAGCGTTCGGGACAGGGAAGACGAGCAGTACTTC. Translating it yields CASSVRDREDEQYF.